The clone carrying this TCR beta chain was picked up a small number of times. TCRdb itself ran the 5' RACE reads through MiXCR, one entry per CDR3 protein. The table shows under 600,000 distinct CDR3 sequences, with 20% to 25% occurring only once. V was cut by 3 bases and J by 3 bases, with 10 bases left in between. This CDR3 has 13 amino acids. Germline-derived CDR1 and CDR2 are SGHRS and YFSETQ. These data originate in a study of T-cell memory formation after mild COVID-19. This rearrangement joins TRBV5-1 to TRBJ2-7; D perhaps matches TRBD1 (6 bases). Sequencing used PBMCs or a T cell subset sorted from them (not recorded which). This receptor was taken from an adult woman who had mild COVID-19 (a few samples of this study predate the infection). Cell type and time point are not known. The CDR3 DNA sequence: TGCGCCAGCAGCTATACAGGGATCTACGAGCAGTACTTC. This encodes CASSYTGIYEQYF.